Shown below are 26 T cell receptor beta chains from a single sample sequenced in a study of cytomegalovirus exposure and HLA in healthy donors. It was with 60 Vbeta and 13 Jbeta primers that the PCR ran. Clones were sequenced by immunoSEQ multiplex PCR, and TCRdb holds only the in-frame ones, with some missing. The repertoire table contains 100,000 to 150,000 clones. The specimen was PBMCs. The receptors stem from a woman aged 40 to 49 in good health and CMV-seropositive.

This rearrangement joins TRBV11-3 to TRBJ2-1; 8 bases match TRBD2. Germline trimming cut 5 bases from V and 1 base from J; bases unmatched to any gene: 7. This CDR3 comprises 16 residues. Germline CDR1 SGHNT, CDR2 YENEEA. The CDR3 is CASSPRGAGSYNEQFF. The CDR3, as DNA: TGTGCCAGCAGCCCGCGGGGGGCGGGTTCCTACAATGAGCAGTTCTTC.

V and J are TRBV7-2 and TRBJ2-2; D may be TRBD2 (6 bases). Germline-derived CDR1 and CDR2 are SGHTA and FQGNSA. This CDR3 comprises 12 residues. Trimming left V 5 bases short and J 10 bases short, with 11 bases between. DNA for the CDR3: TGTGCCAGCAGCAATCTAGCGACGGAGCTGTTTTTT. Translated, it gives CASSNLATELFF.

To note about this clone: Sequence at one end of the junction differs from germline and may be a read error. The chain recombines TRBV7-7 with TRBJ2-5, with TRBD1 identical over 8 bases. Germline CDR1 is SSHAT and CDR2 is FNYEAQ (reference sequence). The CDR3 is 15 amino acids. The CDR3 sequence is CASSFGQGGGETQYF. DNA of the CDR3: TGTGCTAGCAGCTTTGGACAGGGAGGAGGAGAGACCCAGTACTTC.

V gene TRBV5-1 combines with J gene TRBJ2-1; TRBD2 matches at 10 bases. V lost 0 bases and J lost 10; bases outside the gene matches: 4. There are 14 residues in the CDR3. Germline CDR1 is SGHRS and CDR2 is YFSETQ. In DNA, the CDR3 is TGCGCCAGCAGCTTGGGGCTAGCGGGAGCCGAGCAGTTCTTC. This gives the protein CASSLGLAGAEQFF.

The chain has TRBV29-1 and TRBJ2-3; 8 bases agree with TRBD1. V shed 6 bases and J 3 bases; nucleotides not matched to a gene: 14. Germline assignment: CDR1 SQVTM and CDR2 ANQGSEA. CDR3 size: 16 residues. CDR3 nucleotide sequence: TGCAGCGTAGTCCGGGACAGGACGCGAGGGACAGATACGCAGTATTTT. Translated, it gives CSVVRDRTRGTDTQYF.

V and J are TRBV25-1 and TRBJ2-5; D is unclear. V was pared by 4 bases and J by 5 bases, with 14 bases between. Per germline, CDR1 MGHDK and CDR2 SYGVNS. The CDR3 spans 14 residues. The CDR3 is CASSVDRHPETQYF. The CDR3 region has the DNA TGTGCCAGCAGTGTCGACCGACACCCGGAGACCCAGTACTTC.

V gene TRBV5-6 combines with J gene TRBJ2-1; 13 nucleotides line up with TRBD2. The length of the CDR3 is 18 residues. The V and J ends lost 4 bases and 5 bases, in that order; junction bases with no gene match: 12. The germline gives CDR1 SGHDT, CDR2 YYEEEE. The CDR3 loop reads CASSPGLAGDNFDNEQFF. Written as DNA, the CDR3 is TGTGCCAGCAGCCCAGGACTAGCGGGAGATAACTTCGACAATGAGCAGTTCTTC. Based on the CDR3 plus reference TRBV5-6 and TRBJ2-1, the full variable domain is DAGVTQSPTHLIKTRGQQVTLRCSPKSGHDTVSWYQQALGQGPQFIFQYYEEEERQRGNFPDRFSGHQFPNYSSELNVNALLLGDSALYLCASSPGLAGDNFDNEQFFGPGTRLTVL.

In nucleotides, the CDR3 is TGTGCCAGCAGCAACCCAGGGCGCCCCACCGGGGAGCTGTTTTTT. The encoded protein is CASSNPGRPTGELFF. This rearrangement joins TRBV5-6 to TRBJ2-2; D is possibly TRBD1 (5 bases). Germline V lookup: CDR1 SGHDT, CDR2 YYEEEE. Trimming removed 4 bases at V and 4 bases at J, with 14 bases between. This CDR3 contains 15 residues. The entire variable domain, with the rest obtained from reference TRBV5-6 and TRBJ2-2, is as follows: DAGVTQSPTHLIKTRGQQVTLRCSPKSGHDTVSWYQQALGQGPQFIFQYYEEEERQRGNFPDRFSGHQFPNYSSELNVNALLLGDSALYLCASSNPGRPTGELFFGEGSRLTVL.

This sequence joins TRBV7-9 and TRBJ2-7, with 8 positions matching TRBD1. The CDR3 consists of 14 residues. V shed 5 bases and J 5 bases; nucleotides not matched to a gene: 8. Germline CDR1 is SEHNR and CDR2 is FQNEAQ (reference sequence). The CDR3 DNA follows: TGTGCCAGCAGCCCGCGGACAGGGTCCAACGAGCAGTACTTC. It is translated as CASSPRTGSNEQYF.

The chain recombines TRBV7-2 with TRBJ2-7; 12 bases align to TRBD2. The germline CDR1 and CDR2 sequences are SGHTA and FQGNSA. This CDR3 spans 14 amino acids. V lost 5 bases, J lost 7 bases, and 6 bases stayed unmatched. The CDR3 sequence: CASSTTSGSGEQYF. In nucleotides, the CDR3 is TGTGCCAGCAGCACGACTAGCGGGAGTGGTGAGCAGTACTTC.

This chain connects TRBV7-8 to TRBJ2-2; TRBD2 is a possible D gene (6 bases). CDR1 and CDR2 from the germline V gene are SGHVS and FQNEAQ. V was cut by 5 bases and J by 4 bases, with 17 bases left in between. The CDR3 has 16 amino acids. CDR3 sequence (DNA): TGTGCCAGCAGCCCCCCCGGGGGATCAGGCACCGGGGAGCTGTTTTTT. Amino acids: CASSPPGGSGTGELFF. Filled out from reference TRBV7-8 and TRBJ2-2, the complete variable domain reads GAGVSQSPRYKVAKRGQDVALRCDPISGHVSLFWYQQALGQGPEFLTYFQNEAQLDKSGLPSDRFFAERPEGSVSTLKIQRTQQEDSAVYLCASSPPGGSGTGELFFGEGSRLTVL.

The CDR3 sequence: CATSRQTGAIYF. In DNA form, the CDR3 reads TGTGCCACCAGCAGACAGACTGGTGCCATATATTTT. V gene TRBV15 combines with J gene TRBJ1-3; no clear D gene. Deletions cut 2 bases from V and 11 bases from J, with 10 bases between. The CDR3 is 12 amino acids. Germline values: CDR1 LNHNV, CDR2 YYDKDF (reference sequence).

The chain links TRBV7-6 to TRBJ1-1; TRBD1 might be the D (6 bases). The V end was cut by 2 bases, the J end by 5 bases, with 15 bases between. Germline V lookup: CDR1 SGHVS, CDR2 FNYEAQ. This CDR3 has 15 residues. The CDR3 DNA reads as TGTGCCAGCAGCTTATGGGTAGGGGGAAAAACTGAAGCTTTCTTT. Protein: CASSLWVGGKTEAFF.

The chain couples TRBV6-5 to TRBJ1-2, with unresolved D. Germline V CDR1 and CDR2: MNHEY, SVGAGI. V gave up 2 bases and J gave up 6 bases, with 10 bases separating them. This CDR3 has 13 amino acids. CDR3 bases: TGTGCCAGCAGTTACGGGGAGGTCGATGGCTACACCTTC. Translating gives CASSYGEVDGYTF.

This chain uses TRBV2 with TRBJ2-3; a weak D match, TRBD2 (6 bases). The V gene lost 1 base and the J gene lost 1 base, with 9 bases spanning the gap. From germline, CDR1 is SNHLY and CDR2 FYNNEI. The CDR3 has 15 amino acids. The DNA for the CDR3 is TGTGCCAGCAGTGAAGGCGGGGCCCGCACAGATACGCAGTATTTT. It codes for CASSEGGARTDTQYF.

V usage is TRBV19 and J usage is TRBJ2-2; 16 bases line up with TRBD2. This CDR3 is 18 amino acids long. Per germline, CDR1 LNHDA and CDR2 SQIVND (reference sequence). The trim removed 5 bases at V and 1 base at J, leaving 4 bases unmatched. The CDR3 nucleotides are TGTGCCAGTAGTCCGGGACTAGCGGGAGGGAGGAACACCGGGGAGCTGTTTTTT. Translating it yields CASSPGLAGGRNTGELFF.

V and J are TRBV27 and TRBJ2-7; 11 bases agree with TRBD2. This CDR3 region has 14 residues. The junction had 2 bases not matched to a gene; V was cut back by 3 bases and J by 4 bases. CDR1 is MNHEY, CDR2 SMNVEV, per germline (reference sequence). The CDR3 DNA sequence: TGTGCCAGCAGTTTGGTAGCGGGAGGGTACGAGCAGTACTTC. This codes for CASSLVAGGYEQYF.

The chain recombines TRBV7-2 with TRBJ2-2, with 15 positions matching TRBD2. The CDR3 runs 18 residues. The V gene's germline CDR1 is SGHTA and CDR2 FQGNSA. Trimming at V came to 3 bases and at J to 5 bases, leaving 7 bases not matched to a gene. This CDR3 is CASSFRGTSGRRTGELFF. CDR3 coding DNA: TGTGCCAGCAGCTTTAGGGGGACTAGCGGGAGGCGGACCGGGGAGCTGTTTTTT.

V and J are TRBV4-1 and TRBJ2-3, with D maybe TRBD1 (6 bases). Germline V gene lookup returns CDR1 MGHRA and CDR2 YSYEKL. Between the trimmed V and J ends, which lost 1 base and 5 bases, there was a span of 19 bases. This CDR3 contains 17 residues. The CDR3 spells CASSQGGQVRAIDTQYF. CDR3 nucleotide sequence: TGCGCCAGCAGCCAAGGGGGGCAGGTTCGAGCGATAGATACGCAGTATTTT.

The chain couples TRBV30 to TRBJ2-7, with D maybe TRBD1 (5 bases). The CDR3 sequence is 11 residues long. V shed 5 bases and J shed 3 bases, with 8 bases lying between them. CDR1 and CDR2 from the germline V gene are GTSNPN and SVGIG (reference sequence). CDR3 in DNA: TGTGCCTGGGCAGGGATCTACGAGCAGTACTTC. This translates into CAWAGIYEQYF.

The chain recombines TRBV28 with TRBJ1-2; D is undetermined. Trimming took off 2 bases at V and 8 bases at J, with 12 bases between the two ends. Germline loops: CDR1 MDHEN, CDR2 SYDVKM. The CDR3 consists of 13 residues. The CDR3, as DNA: TGTGCCAGCAGTTTAAATAAGGAGGCGGGCTACACCTTC. Protein product: CASSLNKEAGYTF.

This chain uses TRBV11-2 with TRBJ2-1; D is perhaps TRBD2 (5 bases). The CDR3 sequence is 12 residues long. With 4 bases removed from V and 10 bases from J, the gap between germline ends came to 11 bases. CDR1 and CDR2 from the germline V gene are SGHAT and FQNNGV. The DNA for the CDR3 is TGTGCCAGCAGCTGGAGGACGGGGGAGCAGTTCTTC. Its translation: CASSWRTGEQFF.

The CDR3 sequence: CASSHGRRGDTQYF. DNA of the CDR3: TGTGCCAGCAGCCACGGGAGGCGGGGGGATACGCAGTATTTT. This chain uses TRBV9 with TRBJ2-3; 7 positions agree with TRBD2. CDR3 length: 14 residues. V lost 4 bases and J lost 6; bases outside the gene matches: 8. Germline V gives CDR1 SGDLS, CDR2 YYNGEE.

The CDR3 is CASSVVSDSGNTIYF. The DNA of the CDR3 is TGTGCCAGCAGCGTAGTGTCAGACTCTGGAAACACCATATATTTT. J is TRBJ1-3 and V is TRBV9, with D unclear. Trimming shortened V by 0 bases and J by 0 bases, and 7 bases separated the two germline ends. Germline V CDR1 and CDR2: SGDLS, YYNGEE. The CDR3 spans 15 residues.

The chain is built from TRBV28 and TRBJ1-1; 7 bases are a match to TRBD1. The CDR3 has 14 amino acids. Germline-derived CDR1 and CDR2 are MDHEN and SYDVKM. V lost 6 bases, J lost 1 base, and 5 bases stayed unmatched. DNA of the CDR3: TGTGCCAGCAGGCCCCAGGGGGAGAACACTGAAGCTTTCTTT. It translates to CASRPQGENTEAFF.

The rearrangement joins TRBV6-6 to TRBJ2-5, with D possibly matching TRBD2 (6 bases). The J call may be wrong; the DNA end is better matched by TRBJ2-7. CDR3 size: 15 residues. CDR1 and CDR2 (germline): MNHNY, SVGAGI (reference sequence). In nucleotides, the CDR3 is TGTGCCAGCAGTTCCCCAACCCTGACTAGTTACGAGCAGTACTTC. It translates to CASSSPTLTSYEQYF.